The clone carrying this T cell receptor (beta chain) was recorded many times. Its matching antigen is unknown. The V segment lost 4 bases and the J segment 1 base; nucleotides outside the gene matches: 7. The germline CDR1 and CDR2 sequences are SNHLY and FYNNEI. The CDR3 contains 17 residues. This sample was included in a study of early T cells in non-severe SARS-CoV-2 infection. The protocol attached unique molecular identifiers to individual cDNA molecules. TCRdb itself ran the 5' RACE reads through MiXCR, one entry per CDR3 protein. The top ten hold over 4% of the sample, which has about 47,000 distinct CDR3 sequences, approximately 9% seen once. General study points: Private and CD4 specificities were missed by VDJdb matching, which favored anti-spike CD8 responses.

The sample consisted of whole blood, taken at baseline. The chain combines TRBV2 with TRBJ2-1, with TRBD2 matching over 10 bases. The source is an adult who was a healthcare worker with PCR-confirmed SARS-CoV-2 infection or an uninfected control (not recorded which). Here the CDR3 DNA reads TGTGCCAGCAGTGTCTCTAGCGGGGGTTTTTCCTACAATGAGCAGTTCTTC. This translates into CASSVSSGGFSYNEQFF. The full variable domain, its missing parts supplied by reference TRBV2 and TRBJ2-1, is EPEVTQTPSHQVTQMGQEVILRCVPISNHLYFYWYRQILGQKVEFLVSFYNNEISEKSEIFDDQFSVERPDGSNFTLKIRSTKLEDSAMYFCASSVSSGGFSYNEQFFGPGTRLTVL.